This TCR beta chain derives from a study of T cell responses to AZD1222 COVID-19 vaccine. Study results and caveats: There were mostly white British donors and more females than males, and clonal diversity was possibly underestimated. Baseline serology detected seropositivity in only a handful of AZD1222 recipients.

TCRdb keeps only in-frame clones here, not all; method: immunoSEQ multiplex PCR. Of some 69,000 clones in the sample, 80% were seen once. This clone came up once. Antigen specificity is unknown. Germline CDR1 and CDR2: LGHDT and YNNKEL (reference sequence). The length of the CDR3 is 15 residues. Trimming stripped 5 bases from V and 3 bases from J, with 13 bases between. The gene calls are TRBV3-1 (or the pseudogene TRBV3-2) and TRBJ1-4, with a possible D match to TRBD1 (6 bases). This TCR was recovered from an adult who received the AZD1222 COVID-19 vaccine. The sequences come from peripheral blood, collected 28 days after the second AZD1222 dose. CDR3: CASSSYEGANEKLFF. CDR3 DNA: TGTGCCAGCAGCTCTTACGAGGGGGCTAATGAAAAACTGTTTTTT.